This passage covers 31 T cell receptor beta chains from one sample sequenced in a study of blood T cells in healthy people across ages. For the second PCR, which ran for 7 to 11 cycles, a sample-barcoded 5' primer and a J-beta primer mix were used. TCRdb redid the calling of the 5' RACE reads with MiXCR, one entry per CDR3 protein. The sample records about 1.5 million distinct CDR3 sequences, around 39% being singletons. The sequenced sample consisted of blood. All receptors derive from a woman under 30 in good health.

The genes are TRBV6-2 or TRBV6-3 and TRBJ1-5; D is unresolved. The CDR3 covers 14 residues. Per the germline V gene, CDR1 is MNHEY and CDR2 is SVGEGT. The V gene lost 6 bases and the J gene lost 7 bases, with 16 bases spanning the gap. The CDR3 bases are TGTGCCAGCAGCGACTACAGCGGGAAGCAGCCCCAGCATTTT. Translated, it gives CASSDYSGKQPQHF.

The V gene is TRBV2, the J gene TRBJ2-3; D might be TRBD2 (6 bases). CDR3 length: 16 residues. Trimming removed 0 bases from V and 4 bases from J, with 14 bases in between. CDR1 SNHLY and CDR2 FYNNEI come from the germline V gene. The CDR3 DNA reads TGTGCCAGCAGTGAAGCTTTCCGGGGAGGCGCAGATACGCAGTATTTT. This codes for CASSEAFRGGADTQYF.

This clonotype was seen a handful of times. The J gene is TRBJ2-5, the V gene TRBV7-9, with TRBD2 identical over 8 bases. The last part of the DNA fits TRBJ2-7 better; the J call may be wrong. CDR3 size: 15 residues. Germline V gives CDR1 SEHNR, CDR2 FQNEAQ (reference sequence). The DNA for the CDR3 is TGTGCCAGCAGTACTAGCGGCAATCAGGCTTACGAGCAGTACTTC. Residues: CASSTSGNQAYEQYF.

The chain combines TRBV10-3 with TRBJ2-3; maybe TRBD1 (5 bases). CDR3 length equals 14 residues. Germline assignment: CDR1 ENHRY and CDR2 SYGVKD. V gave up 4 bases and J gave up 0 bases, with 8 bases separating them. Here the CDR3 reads CAISVTASTDTQYF. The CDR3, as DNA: TGTGCCATCAGTGTGACAGCTAGCACAGATACGCAGTATTTT.

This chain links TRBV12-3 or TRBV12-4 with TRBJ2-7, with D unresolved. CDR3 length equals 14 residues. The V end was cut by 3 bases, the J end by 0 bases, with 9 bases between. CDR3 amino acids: CASSLGYRSYEQYF. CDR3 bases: TGTGCCAGCAGTTTGGGGTACCGCTCCTACGAGCAGTACTTC.

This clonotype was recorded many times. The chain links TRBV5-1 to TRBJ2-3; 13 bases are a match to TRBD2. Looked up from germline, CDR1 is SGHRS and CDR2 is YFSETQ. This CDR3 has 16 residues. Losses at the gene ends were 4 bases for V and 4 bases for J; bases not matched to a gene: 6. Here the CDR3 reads CASSTGLAGVSDTQYF. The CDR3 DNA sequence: TGCGCCAGCAGCACCGGACTAGCGGGAGTCTCAGATACGCAGTATTTT.

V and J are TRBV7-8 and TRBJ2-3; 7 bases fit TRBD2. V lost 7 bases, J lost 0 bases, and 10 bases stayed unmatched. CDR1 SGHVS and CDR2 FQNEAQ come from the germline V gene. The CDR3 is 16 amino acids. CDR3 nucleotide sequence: TGTGCCAGCAACCTCCTAGCGGATTCTAGCACAGATACGCAGTATTTT. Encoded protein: CASNLLADSSTDTQYF.

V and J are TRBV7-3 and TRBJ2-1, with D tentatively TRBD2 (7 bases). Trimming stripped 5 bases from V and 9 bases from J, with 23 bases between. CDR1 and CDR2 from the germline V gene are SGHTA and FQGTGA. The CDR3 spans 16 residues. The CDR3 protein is CASSIGGGAPPSEQFF. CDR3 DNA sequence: TGTGCCAGCAGCATAGGAGGGGGGGCCCCTCCAAGTGAGCAGTTCTTC.

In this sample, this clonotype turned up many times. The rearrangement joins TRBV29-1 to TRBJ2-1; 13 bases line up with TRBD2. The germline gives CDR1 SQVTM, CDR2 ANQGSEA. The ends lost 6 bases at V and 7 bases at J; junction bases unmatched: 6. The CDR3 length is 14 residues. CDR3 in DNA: TGCAGCGTGCCCGCGGGACTAGCGGGAAATGAGCAGTTCTTC. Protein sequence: CSVPAGLAGNEQFF.

CDR3 in amino acids: CASSAPDRANTEAFF. CDR3 sequence (DNA): TGTGCCAGCAGTGCGCCGGACAGGGCGAACACTGAAGCTTTCTTT. The V call is TRBV28, the J call TRBJ1-1; 8 bases fit TRBD1. This CDR3 comprises 15 residues. CDR1 and CDR2 from the germline V gene are MDHEN and SYDVKM. Germline trimming cut 5 bases from V and 1 base from J; bases unmatched to any gene: 6.

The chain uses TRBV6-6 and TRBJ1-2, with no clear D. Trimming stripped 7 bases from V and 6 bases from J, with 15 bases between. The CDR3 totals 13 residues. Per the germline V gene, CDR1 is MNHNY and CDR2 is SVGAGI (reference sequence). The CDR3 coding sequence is TGTGCCAGCACCGGATGGGCAGCGCATGGCTACACCTTC. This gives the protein CASTGWAAHGYTF.

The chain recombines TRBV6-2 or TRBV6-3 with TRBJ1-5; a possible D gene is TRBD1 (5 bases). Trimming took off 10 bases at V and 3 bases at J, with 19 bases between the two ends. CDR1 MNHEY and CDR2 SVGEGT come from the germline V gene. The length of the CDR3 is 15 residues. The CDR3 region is CATSRGLYDNQPQHF. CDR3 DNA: TGTGCCACCTCACGGGGCCTTTACGACAATCAGCCCCAGCATTTT.

Written as DNA, the CDR3 is TGCAGCGTTGTAGTGCCTAGCGGGAGGACCCCCACCTACAATGAGCAGTTCTTC. Amino acid sequence: CSVVVPSGRTPTYNEQFF. This chain joins TRBV29-1 and TRBJ2-1; the match to TRBD2 covers 11 bases. From germline, CDR1 is SQVTM and CDR2 ANQGSEA. The CDR3 runs to 18 residues. V was pared by 4 bases and J by 2 bases, with 13 bases of the junction left unmatched.

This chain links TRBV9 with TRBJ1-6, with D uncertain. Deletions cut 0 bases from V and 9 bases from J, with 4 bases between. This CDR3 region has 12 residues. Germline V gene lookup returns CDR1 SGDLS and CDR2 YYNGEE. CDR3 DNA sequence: TGTGCCAGCAGCGTAGGGGGTTCACCCCTCCACTTT. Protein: CASSVGGSPLHF.

CDR3 sequence: CASTENGLTYEQYF. CDR3 DNA: TGCGCCAGCACCGAAAACGGACTAACCTACGAGCAGTACTTC. The chain has TRBV5-1 and TRBJ2-7; D might be TRBD2 (6 bases). V was shortened by 6 bases and J by 2 bases, with 15 bases between the two germline ends. CDR1 is SGHRS, CDR2 YFSETQ, per germline. There are 14 residues in the CDR3.

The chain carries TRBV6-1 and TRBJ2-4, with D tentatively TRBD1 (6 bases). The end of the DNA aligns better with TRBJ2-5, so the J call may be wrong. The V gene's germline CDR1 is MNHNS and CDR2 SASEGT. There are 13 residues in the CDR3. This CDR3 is CASSLAQGETQYF. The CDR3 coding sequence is TGTGCCAGCAGTCTCGCACAGGGCGAGACCCAGTACTTC.

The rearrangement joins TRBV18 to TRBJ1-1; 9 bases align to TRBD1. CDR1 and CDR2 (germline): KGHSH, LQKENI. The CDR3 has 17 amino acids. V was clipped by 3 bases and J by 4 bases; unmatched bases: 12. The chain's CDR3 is CASSPAGTGQVGTEAFF. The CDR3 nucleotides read TGTGCCAGCTCACCCGCCGGGACAGGGCAAGTGGGCACTGAAGCTTTCTTT.

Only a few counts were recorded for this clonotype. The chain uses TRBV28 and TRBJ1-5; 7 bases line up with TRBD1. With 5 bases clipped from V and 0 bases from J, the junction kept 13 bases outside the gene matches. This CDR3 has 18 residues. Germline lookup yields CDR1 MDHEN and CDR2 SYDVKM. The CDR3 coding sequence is TGTGCCAGCAGTACCACACAGGGGCTACGGAATAGCAATCAGCCCCAGCATTTT. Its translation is CASSTTQGLRNSNQPQHF.

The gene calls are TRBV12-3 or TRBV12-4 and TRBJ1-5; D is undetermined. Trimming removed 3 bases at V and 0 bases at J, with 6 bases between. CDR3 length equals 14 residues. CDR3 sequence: CASSFRSSNQPQHF. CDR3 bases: TGTGCCAGCAGTTTCCGCAGTAGCAATCAGCCCCAGCATTTT.

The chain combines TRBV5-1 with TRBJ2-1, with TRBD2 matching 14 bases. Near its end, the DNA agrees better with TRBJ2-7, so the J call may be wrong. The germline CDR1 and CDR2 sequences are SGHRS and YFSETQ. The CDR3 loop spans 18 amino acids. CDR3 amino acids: CASSFGLAGGPYYNEQYF. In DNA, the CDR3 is TGCGCCAGCAGCTTCGGACTAGCGGGGGGTCCGTACTACAATGAGCAGTACTTC.

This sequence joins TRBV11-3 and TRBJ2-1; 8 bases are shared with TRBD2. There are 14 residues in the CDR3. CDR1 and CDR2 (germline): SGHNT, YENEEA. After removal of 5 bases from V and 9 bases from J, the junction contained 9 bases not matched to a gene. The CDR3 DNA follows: TGTGCCAGCAGCCTGGACGGGGGGGCGGGTGAGCAGTTCTTC. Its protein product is CASSLDGGAGEQFF.

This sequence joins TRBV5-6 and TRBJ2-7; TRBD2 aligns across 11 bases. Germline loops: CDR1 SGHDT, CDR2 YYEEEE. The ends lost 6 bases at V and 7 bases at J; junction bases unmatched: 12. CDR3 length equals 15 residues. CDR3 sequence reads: CASTLRLAGPREQYF. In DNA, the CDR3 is TGTGCCAGCACCCTCCGACTAGCGGGGCCCCGGGAGCAGTACTTC.

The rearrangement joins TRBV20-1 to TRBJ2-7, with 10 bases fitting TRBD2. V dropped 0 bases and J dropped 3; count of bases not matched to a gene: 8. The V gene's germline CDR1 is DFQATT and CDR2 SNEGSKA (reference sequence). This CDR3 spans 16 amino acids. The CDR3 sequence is CSARDDSGGTLYEQYF. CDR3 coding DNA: TGCAGTGCTAGAGATGATAGCGGGGGGACCCTCTACGAGCAGTACTTC.

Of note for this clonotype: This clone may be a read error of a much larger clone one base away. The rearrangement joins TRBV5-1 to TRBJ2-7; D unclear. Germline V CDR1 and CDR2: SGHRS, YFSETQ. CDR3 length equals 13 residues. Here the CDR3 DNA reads TGCGCCGGCAGCCCAGATGACCCGTACCGGCAGTACTTC. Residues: CAGSPDDPYRQYF. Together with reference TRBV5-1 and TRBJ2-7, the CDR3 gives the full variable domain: KAGVTQTPRYLIKTRGQQVTLSCSPISGHRSVSWYQQTPGQGLQFLFEYFSETQRNKGNFPGRFSGRQFSNSRSEMNVSTLELGDSALYLCAGSPDDPYRQYFGPGTRLTVT.

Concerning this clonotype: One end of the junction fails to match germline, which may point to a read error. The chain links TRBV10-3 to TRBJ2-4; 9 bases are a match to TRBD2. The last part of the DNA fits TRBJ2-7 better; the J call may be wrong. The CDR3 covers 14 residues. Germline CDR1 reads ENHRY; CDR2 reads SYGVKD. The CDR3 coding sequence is TGTGCCGTCAGACCGGGACTAGCTGGCCTCGAGCAGTACTTC. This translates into CAVRPGLAGLEQYF.

The DNA of the CDR3 is TGTGCCAGCAGTTTCGCGTGGGACACCGGGGAGCTGTTTTTT. Its protein is CASSFAWDTGELFF. The chain employs TRBV27 and TRBJ2-2; D remains unclear. The CDR3 contains 14 residues. Trimming pared 3 bases from V and 3 bases from J, leaving 8 bases between. Germline lookup yields CDR1 MNHEY and CDR2 SMNVEV (reference sequence).

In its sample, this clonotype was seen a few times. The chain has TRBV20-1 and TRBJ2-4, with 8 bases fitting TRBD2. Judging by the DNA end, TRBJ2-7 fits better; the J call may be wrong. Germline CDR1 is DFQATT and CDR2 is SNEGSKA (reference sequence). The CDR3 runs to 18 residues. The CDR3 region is CSARGDPLAGPDYYEQYF. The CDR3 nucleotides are TGCAGTGCTAGAGGGGACCCCCTAGCGGGCCCAGACTACTACGAGCAGTACTTC.

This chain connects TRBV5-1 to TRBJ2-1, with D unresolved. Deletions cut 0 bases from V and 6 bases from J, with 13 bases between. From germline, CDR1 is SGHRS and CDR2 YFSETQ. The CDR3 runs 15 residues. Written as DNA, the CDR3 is TGCGCCAGCAGCTTGGAGTCCCACCCGGCCAATGAGCAGTTCTTC. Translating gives CASSLESHPANEQFF.

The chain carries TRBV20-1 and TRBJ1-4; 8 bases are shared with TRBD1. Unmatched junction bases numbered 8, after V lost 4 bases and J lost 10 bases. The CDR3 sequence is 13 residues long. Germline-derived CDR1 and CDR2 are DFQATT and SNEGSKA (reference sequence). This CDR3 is CSATRQGAGKLFF. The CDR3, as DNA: TGCAGTGCTACGCGGCAGGGGGCCGGAAAACTGTTTTTT.

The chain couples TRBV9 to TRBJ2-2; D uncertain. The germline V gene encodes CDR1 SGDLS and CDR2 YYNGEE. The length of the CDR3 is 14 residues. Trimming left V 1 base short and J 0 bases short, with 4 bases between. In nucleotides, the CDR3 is TGTGCCAGCAGCGTAATACCGAACACCGGGGAGCTGTTTTTT. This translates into CASSVIPNTGELFF.

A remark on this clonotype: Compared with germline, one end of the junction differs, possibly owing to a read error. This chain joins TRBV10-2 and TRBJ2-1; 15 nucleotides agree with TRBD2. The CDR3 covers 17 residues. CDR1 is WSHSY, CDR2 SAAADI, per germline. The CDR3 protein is CASSEWTSGRDYNEQFF. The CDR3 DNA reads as TGCGCCAGTAGTGAGTGGACTAGCGGGAGGGACTACAATGAGCAGTTCTTC.